Shown below are 20 T cell receptor beta chains from a single sample sequenced in a study of blood T cells in healthy people across ages. Then a second PCR, running roughly 7 to 11 cycles, was carried out with a sample-barcoded 5' primer and a J-beta primer mix. TCRdb reprocessed the 5' RACE reads with MiXCR, giving one entry per CDR3 protein. The sample lists 650,000 to 1,000,000 distinct CDR3 sequences; 36% were seen once. The sample was blood. Source of these receptors: a man younger than 30 in good health.

The V gene is TRBV3-1, the J gene TRBJ2-7; D is undetermined. V was trimmed by 1 base and J by 0 bases, leaving 10 bases between them. The CDR3 totals 15 residues. Germline CDR1 is LGHDT and CDR2 is YNNKEL (reference sequence). CDR3 sequence: CASSQGYGNSYEQYF. CDR3 sequence (DNA): TGTGCCAGCAGCCAAGGATACGGCAACTCCTACGAGCAGTACTTC.

The V call is TRBV6-2 or TRBV6-3, the J call TRBJ2-1; TRBD1 or TRBD2 may be the D gene (6 bases each). Germline V lookup: CDR1 MNHEY, CDR2 SVGEGT. The CDR3 is made up of 14 amino acids. Trimming removed 4 bases from V and 5 bases from J, with 12 bases in between. The CDR3 reads CASSSKGGNNEQFF. The CDR3 nucleotides are TGTGCCAGCAGTTCGAAGGGGGGAAACAATGAGCAGTTCTTC.

This clonotype was recorded a few times. The chain carries TRBV27 and TRBJ2-5; weak D call: TRBD2 (6 bases). CDR3 length: 13 residues. CDR1 and CDR2 from the germline V gene are MNHEY and SMNVEV (reference sequence). V lost 4 bases and J lost 5, with 11 bases in between. CDR3 in amino acids: CASSSGLTETQYF. The DNA of the CDR3 is TGTGCCAGCAGTTCGGGACTCACGGAGACCCAGTACTTC.

This clonotype was seen only a few times. The V and J genes are TRBV3-1 and TRBJ2-3; D may be TRBD1 (6 bases). CDR3 length: 16 residues. Germline-derived CDR1 and CDR2 are LGHDT and YNNKEL (reference sequence). V lost 5 bases and J lost 0, with 15 bases in between. Written as DNA, the CDR3 is TGTGCCAGCAGCGCCCCAGGGGCCCCTAGCACAGATACGCAGTATTTT. It translates to CASSAPGAPSTDTQYF.

This clonotype was found many times. V usage is TRBV6-2 or TRBV6-3 and J usage is TRBJ2-7; D uncertain. The length of the CDR3 is 11 residues. V lost 5 bases and J 3 bases, leaving 5 bases between the germline ends. CDR1 is MNHEY and CDR2 is SVGEGT in the germline V gene. CDR3 sequence reads: CASSNSYEQYF. The CDR3 nucleotides read TGTGCCAGCAGTAACAGCTACGAGCAGTACTTC.

Of note for this clonotype: Compared with germline, one end of the junction differs, possibly owing to a read error. The chain recombines TRBV4-3 with TRBJ2-4; TRBD2 might be the D (7 bases). This CDR3 has 20 residues. The germline V gene encodes CDR1 LGHNA and CDR2 YSLEER. CDR3 coding DNA: TGCGCCAGCAGTCAAGCGATCATTGTTATAGGGGGGGTTGGCAAAAACATTCAGTACTTC. Translating gives CASSQAIIVIGGVGKNIQYF.

This clonotype came up a few times. The rearrangement uses TRBV21-1 and TRBJ2-7; the table's D call of TRBD2 was not tested on the DNA. TRBV21-1 is designated a pseudogene. This CDR3 region has 19 residues. The CDR3 spells CASSKALKAATPPSYEQYF. The CDR3 DNA is TGTGCCAGCAGCAAAGCGCTAAAGGCAGCCACTCCTCCCTCCTACGAGCAGTACTTC.

In its sample, this clonotype was seen a few times. V usage is TRBV4-1 and J usage is TRBJ1-3; D gene uncertain. V dropped 5 bases and J dropped 4 bases, with 15 bases sitting between them. This CDR3 contains 15 residues. The germline V gene has CDR1 MGHRA and CDR2 YSYEKL. The CDR3 here is CASSDELLRGNTIYF. CDR3 bases: TGCGCCAGCAGCGACGAGCTCCTTCGGGGAAACACCATATATTTT.

Ten or more counts support this clonotype. This rearrangement joins TRBV20-1 to TRBJ2-4; the D is unclear. Germline lookup yields CDR1 DFQATT and CDR2 SNEGSKA (reference sequence). Trimming stripped 5 bases from V and 6 bases from J, with 17 bases between. CDR3 size: 14 residues. In DNA form, the CDR3 reads TGCAGTGCTCCTCACTCACTTGGGGTAAACATTCAGTACTTC. Amino acids: CSAPHSLGVNIQYF.

This rearrangement joins TRBV20-1 to TRBJ1-2; D remains unclear. The CDR3 sequence is 12 residues long. The germline V gene has CDR1 DFQATT and CDR2 SNEGSKA (reference sequence). V lost 4 bases, J lost 0 bases, and 6 bases lay in between. The CDR3 here is CSAIQANYGYTF. The CDR3 region has the DNA TGCAGTGCTATCCAGGCTAACTATGGCTACACCTTC.

This rearrangement joins TRBV18 to TRBJ2-5, with D tentatively TRBD1 (6 bases). The germline V gene has CDR1 KGHSH and CDR2 LQKENI. The CDR3 sequence is 15 residues long. With 3 bases removed from V and 6 bases from J, the gap between germline ends came to 17 bases. The DNA for the CDR3 is TGTGCCAGCTCACCCGGACAGTCCTTCTCAAAGACCCAGTACTTC. This codes for CASSPGQSFSKTQYF.

The CDR3 DNA reads TGTGCCAGCAGCTTATCCGTATTAGGGGGCCAGGAGAATGAGCAGTTCTTC. Its translation: CASSLSVLGGQENEQFF. This chain connects TRBV7-2 to TRBJ2-1; TRBD1 aligns across 7 bases. Germline values: CDR1 SGHTA, CDR2 FQGNSA. The CDR3 consists of 17 residues. The ends lost 2 bases at V and 7 bases at J; junction bases unmatched: 14.

In this sample, this clonotype turned up a few times. This chain links TRBV20-1 with TRBJ1-2, with D hard to call. Trimming cost V 5 bases and J 0 bases, with 19 bases left between them. CDR3 length: 16 residues. Germline-derived CDR1 and CDR2 are DFQATT and SNEGSKA (reference sequence). The CDR3 region has the DNA TGCAGTGCTCCCATCGGAGGGTTCCTTACTAACTATGGCTACACCTTC. Its translation is CSAPIGGFLTNYGYTF.

V usage is TRBV5-1 and J usage is TRBJ2-7; the D gene is possibly TRBD2 (6 bases). Trimming left V 4 bases short and J 6 bases short, with 17 bases between. The CDR3 has 14 amino acids. The germline gives CDR1 SGHRS, CDR2 YFSETQ. The DNA of the CDR3 is TGCGCCAGCAGCCCTGGGGCCTCGGGAGCCGAGCAGTACTTC. Translating it yields CASSPGASGAEQYF. The entire variable domain, with the rest obtained from reference TRBV5-1 and TRBJ2-7, is as follows: KAGVTQTPRYLIKTRGQQVTLSCSPISGHRSVSWYQQTPGQGLQFLFEYFSETQRNKGNFPGRFSGRQFSNSRSEMNVSTLELGDSALYLCASSPGASGAEQYFGPGTRLTVT.

This clonotype was observed a few times. The chain uses TRBV2 and TRBJ2-3; 7 positions match TRBD2. The CDR3 length is 16 residues. The ends lost 3 bases at V and 2 bases at J; junction bases unmatched: 8. Germline V gene lookup returns CDR1 SNHLY and CDR2 FYNNEI. The CDR3 loop reads CASSDLLADNTDTQYF. DNA for the CDR3: TGTGCCAGCAGTGATCTCCTAGCGGATAACACAGATACGCAGTATTTT.

This clonotype was seen only a few times. The chain joins TRBV18 to TRBJ1-2; tentatively, D is TRBD1 (5 bases). CDR1 is KGHSH, CDR2 LQKENI, per germline. V was cut by 4 bases and J by 4 bases, with 13 bases left in between. The CDR3 covers 14 residues. The CDR3 region has the DNA TGTGCCAGCTCACAGGCCCGTGACAGCTATGGCTACACCTTC. Encoded protein: CASSQARDSYGYTF.

This clonotype showed up just once. The V call is TRBV5-1, the J call TRBJ1-4; D remains ambiguous. CDR1 and CDR2 from the germline V gene are SGHRS and YFSETQ. Trimming removed 7 bases from V and 4 bases from J, with 14 bases in between. This CDR3 comprises 14 residues. Here the CDR3 reads CASSSLAFNEKLFF. As DNA, the CDR3 is TGCGCCAGCTCGTCGTTAGCGTTTAATGAAAAACTGTTTTTT.

This clonotype has a handful of counts. At one end, the junction sequence differs from germline, possibly due to a read error. The chain combines TRBV30 with TRBJ2-4, with 9 bases identical to TRBD1. The germline V gene has CDR1 GTSNPN and CDR2 SVGIG (reference sequence). This CDR3 has 11 amino acids. This CDR3 reads CAGRQGVFQYF. In DNA form, the CDR3 reads TGTGCCGGGAGACAGGGGGTGTTTCAGTACTTC.

Worth noting for this clonotype: A much larger clone lies one base from this, so it may be a read error. This chain joins TRBV5-5 and TRBJ2-5; 7 bases map to TRBD1. Germline CDR1 is SGHKS and CDR2 is YYEKEE (reference sequence). This CDR3 comprises 13 residues. CDR3 DNA: TGTGCCAGCAGCCGAGGACAGGAAGAGACCCGGTACTTC. It codes for CASSRGQEETRYF.

This clonotype has only a few counts. This chain joins TRBV7-2 and TRBJ2-1, with 10 bases that match TRBD2. The length of the CDR3 is 15 residues. V was pared by 5 bases and J by 3 bases, with 4 bases of the junction left unmatched. Germline CDR1 reads SGHTA; CDR2 reads FQGNSA. The CDR3 coding sequence is TGTGCCAGCAGCACCCCTAGCGGGGGCTACAATGAGCAGTTCTTC. As protein: CASSTPSGGYNEQFF.